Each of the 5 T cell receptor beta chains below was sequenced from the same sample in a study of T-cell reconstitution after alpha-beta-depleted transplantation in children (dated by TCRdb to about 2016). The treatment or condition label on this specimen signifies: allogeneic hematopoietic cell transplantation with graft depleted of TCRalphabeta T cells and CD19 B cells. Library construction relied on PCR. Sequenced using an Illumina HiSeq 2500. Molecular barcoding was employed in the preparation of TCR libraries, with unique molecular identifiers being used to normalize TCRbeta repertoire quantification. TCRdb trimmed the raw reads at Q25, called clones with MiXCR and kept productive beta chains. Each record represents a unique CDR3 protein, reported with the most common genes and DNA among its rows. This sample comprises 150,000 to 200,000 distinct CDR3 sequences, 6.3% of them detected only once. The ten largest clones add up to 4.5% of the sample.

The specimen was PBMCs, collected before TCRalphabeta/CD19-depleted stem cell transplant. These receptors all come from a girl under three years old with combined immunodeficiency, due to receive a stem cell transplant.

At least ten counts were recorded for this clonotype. CDR3 amino acids: CATSRDLGDLGQPQHF. CDR3 sequence (DNA): TGTGCCACCAGCAGAGATCTGGGGGATTTGGGTCAGCCCCAGCATTTT. The genes are TRBV15 and TRBJ1-5; weak D call: TRBD1 (5 bases). Trimming removed 0 bases at V and 6 bases at J, with 15 bases between. The CDR3 loop spans 16 amino acids. CDR1 and CDR2 (germline): LNHNV, YYDKDF (reference sequence).

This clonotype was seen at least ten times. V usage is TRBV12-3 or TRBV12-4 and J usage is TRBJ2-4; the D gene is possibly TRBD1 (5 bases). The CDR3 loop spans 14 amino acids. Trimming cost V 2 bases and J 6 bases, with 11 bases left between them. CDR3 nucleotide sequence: TGTGCCAGCAGTTTAACAGGACCCGTAAACATTCAGTACTTC. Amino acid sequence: CASSLTGPVNIQYF.

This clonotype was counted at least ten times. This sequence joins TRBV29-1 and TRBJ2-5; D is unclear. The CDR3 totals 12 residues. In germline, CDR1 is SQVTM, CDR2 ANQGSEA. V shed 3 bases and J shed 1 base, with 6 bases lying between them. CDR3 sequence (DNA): TGCAGCGTTGATGGGTTCCAAGAGACCCAGTACTTC. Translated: CSVDGFQETQYF.

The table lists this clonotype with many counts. The CDR3 region is CASSLLAGGPETQYF. The DNA of the CDR3 is TGTGCCAGCAGCTTACTAGCGGGAGGACCAGAGACCCAGTACTTC. The chain combines TRBV7-2 with TRBJ2-5, with 11 bases aligning to TRBD2. The V and J ends lost 2 bases and 4 bases, in that order; junction bases with no gene match: 3. Germline V gives CDR1 SGHTA, CDR2 FQGNSA. The CDR3 covers 15 residues.

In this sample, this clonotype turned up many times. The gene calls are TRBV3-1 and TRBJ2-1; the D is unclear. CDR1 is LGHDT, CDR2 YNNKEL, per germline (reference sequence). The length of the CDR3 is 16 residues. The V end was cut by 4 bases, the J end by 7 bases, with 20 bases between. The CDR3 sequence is CASSPLPGRSVNEQFF. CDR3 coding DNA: TGTGCCAGCAGCCCCCTCCCAGGTCGCTCAGTTAATGAGCAGTTCTTC.